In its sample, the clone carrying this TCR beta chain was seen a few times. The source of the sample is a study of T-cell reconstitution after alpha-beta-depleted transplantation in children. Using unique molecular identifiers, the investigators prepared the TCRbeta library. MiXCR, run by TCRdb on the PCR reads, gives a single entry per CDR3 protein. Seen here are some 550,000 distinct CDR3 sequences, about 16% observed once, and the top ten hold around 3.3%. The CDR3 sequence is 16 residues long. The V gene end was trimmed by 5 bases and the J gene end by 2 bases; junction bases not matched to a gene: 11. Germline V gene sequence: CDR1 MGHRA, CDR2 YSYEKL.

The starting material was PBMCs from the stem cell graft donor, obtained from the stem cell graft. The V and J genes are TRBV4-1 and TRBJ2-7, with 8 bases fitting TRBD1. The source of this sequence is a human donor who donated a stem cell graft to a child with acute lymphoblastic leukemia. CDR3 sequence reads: CASSATGQGIAYEQYF. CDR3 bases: TGCGCCAGCAGCGCAACAGGACAGGGCATCGCCTACGAGCAGTACTTC.